These 27 T cell receptor beta chains came from one sample sequenced in a study of blood T cells in healthy people across ages. A second about 7 to 11 cycle PCR used barcoded and J-beta primers. TCRdb called the 5' RACE reads again in MiXCR, with one record for every CDR3 protein. The sample lists about 1 million distinct CDR3 sequences, around 43% occurring once. Sequences were obtained from blood. Receptor source: a woman aged 55-70 years in good health.

The sample holds a few counts of this clonotype. CDR3 coding DNA: TGTGCCAGCAGCTCGGTAGCGGGAGGCTCAGATACGCAGTATTTT. It is translated as CASSSVAGGSDTQYF. V gene TRBV13 combines with J gene TRBJ2-3; TRBD2 agrees at 10 bases. V trimming: 4 bases; J trimming: 4 bases; junction bases outside the gene matches: 5. Per the germline V gene, CDR1 is PRHDT and CDR2 is FYEKMQ (reference sequence). CDR3 size: 15 residues. Together with reference TRBV13 and TRBJ2-3, the CDR3 gives the full variable domain: AAGVIQSPRHLIKEKRETATLKCYPIPRHDTVYWYQQGPGQDPQFLISFYEKMQSDKGSIPDRFSAQQFSDYHSELNMSSLELGDSALYFCASSSVAGGSDTQYFGPGTRLTVL.

This chain uses TRBV7-8 with TRBJ2-7, with D possibly TRBD2 on 6 matching bases. The V end lost 5 bases, the J end lost 1 base, and 15 bases lay between the germline ends. The germline gives CDR1 SGHVS, CDR2 FQNEAQ. The CDR3 runs 15 residues. CDR3 sequence (DNA): TGTGCCAGCAGCCTACGGGACTTCCGTTCCTACGAGCAGTACTTC. Translated: CASSLRDFRSYEQYF.

This chain uses TRBV29-1 with TRBJ1-2, with D perhaps TRBD1 (6 bases). V was shortened by 4 bases and J by 7 bases, with 13 bases between the two germline ends. This CDR3 has 12 residues. Germline assignment: CDR1 SQVTM and CDR2 ANQGSEA. CDR3 in amino acids: CSVGAGEGGYTF. Here the CDR3 DNA reads TGCAGCGTTGGGGCAGGGGAAGGTGGCTACACCTTC.

Only a few counts were recorded for this clonotype. CDR3 residues: CASSTGLVAYNEQFF. DNA of the CDR3: TGTGCCAGCAGCACGGGACTAGTGGCTTACAATGAGCAGTTCTTC. The chain carries TRBV7-2 and TRBJ2-1; 8 bases map to TRBD2. CDR3 length equals 15 residues. Germline CDR1 and CDR2: SGHTA and FQGNSA. Unmatched junction bases numbered 7, after V lost 5 bases and J lost 4 bases. The full variable domain, with the rest looked up from reference TRBV7-2 and TRBJ2-1, is GAGVSQSPSNKVTEKGKDVELRCDPISGHTALYWYRQSLGQGLEFLIYFQGNSAPDKSGLPSDRFSAERTGGSVSTLTIQRTQQEDSAVYLCASSTGLVAYNEQFFGPGTRLTVL.

This clonotype was recorded many times. The V and J genes are TRBV20-1 and TRBJ2-1, with a possible D match to TRBD2 (6 bases). Germline V lookup: CDR1 DFQATT, CDR2 SNEGSKA (reference sequence). The CDR3 has 14 residues. The ends were cut back, 1 base at V and 7 bases at J, with 14 bases in the middle. This chain's CDR3 is CSARAGGRLNEQFF. The CDR3 DNA reads TGCAGTGCTAGAGCTGGAGGGAGGCTTAATGAGCAGTTCTTC.

This clonotype showed up just a few times. The chain recombines TRBV18 with TRBJ2-5, with a weak D call TRBD2 (6 bases). The J call may not be correct, given that the DNA end is closer to TRBJ2-7. The V gene's germline CDR1 is KGHSH and CDR2 LQKENI. The CDR3 is 15 residues long. The CDR3 protein is CASSPTLAASYEQYF. In DNA, the CDR3 is TGTGCCAGCTCACCAACGTTAGCGGCCTCCTACGAGCAGTACTTC.

The CDR3 region is CSASSLSGRRETQYF. The DNA for the CDR3 is TGCAGTGCTAGTTCGCTAAGCGGGAGGAGGGAGACCCAGTACTTC. This sequence joins TRBV20-1 and TRBJ2-5, with TRBD2 matching over 9 bases. The germline CDR1 and CDR2 sequences are DFQATT and SNEGSKA (reference sequence). The V segment lost 3 bases and the J segment 5 bases; nucleotides outside the gene matches: 10. This CDR3 spans 15 amino acids.

This CDR3 is CSVADAAYEQYF. CDR3 bases: TGCAGCGTGGCGGACGCAGCCTACGAGCAGTACTTC. V usage is TRBV29-1 and J usage is TRBJ2-7, with D uncertain. Germline V gene data show CDR1 as SQVTM and CDR2 as ANQGSEA. Between the trimmed V and J ends, which lost 6 bases and 2 bases, there was a span of 11 bases. CDR3 length: 12 amino acids.

The chain uses TRBV4-1 and TRBJ1-4; 8 bases agree with TRBD1. The CDR3 spans 15 residues. Germline V CDR1 and CDR2: MGHRA, YSYEKL. J was trimmed by 5 bases and V by 6 bases; bases with no gene match: 8. The CDR3 nucleotides are TGCGCCAGCAGGGGAAGACAGGGGTTGAATGAAAAACTGTTTTTT. This translates into CASRGRQGLNEKLFF.

The V call is TRBV6-5, the J call TRBJ2-7; 8 bases align to TRBD1. The CDR3 runs to 15 residues. Germline V gene sequence: CDR1 MNHEY, CDR2 SVGAGI. V was clipped by 5 bases and J by 2 bases; unmatched bases: 8. This chain's CDR3 is CASSTPGQEPYEQYF. The CDR3 nucleotides read TGTGCCAGCAGTACCCCGGGACAGGAGCCCTACGAGCAGTACTTC.

V is TRBV10-3 and J is TRBJ2-6; 7 bases map to TRBD1. This CDR3 has 15 amino acids. V trimming: 3 bases; J trimming: 2 bases; junction bases outside the gene matches: 1. CDR1 and CDR2 from the germline V gene are ENHRY and SYGVKD. The CDR3 region has the DNA TGTGCCATCAGTGACAGGGGGACTGGGGCCAACGTCCTGACTTTC. This gives the protein CAISDRGTGANVLTF.

This rearrangement joins TRBV25-1 to TRBJ2-1; D possibly corresponds to TRBD2 (5 bases). The CDR3 consists of 15 residues. From germline, CDR1 is MGHDK and CDR2 SYGVNS. The V and J ends lost 5 bases and 2 bases respectively, with 13 bases between them. The CDR3 protein is CASSYGNPPYNEQFF. The CDR3 DNA sequence: TGTGCCAGCAGTTACGGGAATCCGCCCTACAATGAGCAGTTCTTC.

This clonotype came up once. This chain joins TRBV4-1 and TRBJ2-7; D gene ambiguous. The V end lost 5 bases, the J end lost 3 bases, and 17 bases lay between the germline ends. The germline gives CDR1 MGHRA, CDR2 YSYEKL. The CDR3 spans 15 residues. The CDR3 DNA reads TGCGCCAGCAGCTCAATAGCAGACTCAAACTACGAGCAGTACTTC. Its protein is CASSSIADSNYEQYF.

This clonotype appeared a few times. This CDR3 reads CASSSTGDSNQPQHF. CDR3 nucleotides: TGTGCCAGCAGCTCGACAGGGGATAGCAATCAGCCCCAGCATTTT. The V and J genes are TRBV11-2 and TRBJ1-5; TRBD1 agrees at 8 bases. The V gene's germline CDR1 is SGHAT and CDR2 FQNNGV. The trim removed 4 bases at V and 0 bases at J, leaving 2 bases unmatched. The CDR3 has 15 residues. Looking up the rest from reference TRBV11-2 and TRBJ1-5 gives the full variable domain: EAGVAQSPRYKIIEKRQSVAFWCNPISGHATLYWYQQILGQGPKLLIQFQNNGVVDDSQLPKDRFSAERLKGVDSTLKIQPAKLEDSAVYLCASSSTGDSNQPQHFGDGTRLSIL.

V usage is TRBV28 and J usage is TRBJ1-5; D might be TRBD1 (5 bases). Germline V lookup: CDR1 MDHEN, CDR2 SYDVKM. V was clipped by 4 bases and J by 2 bases, with 12 bases between them. The CDR3 covers 15 residues. This chain's CDR3 is CASSSTGPGNQPQHF. In DNA form, the CDR3 reads TGTGCCAGCAGTTCAACAGGTCCGGGCAATCAGCCCCAGCATTTT. Full variable domain (outside the CDR3, taken from reference TRBV28 and TRBJ1-5): DVKVTQSSRYLVKRTGEKVFLECVQDMDHENMFWYRQDPGLGLRLIYFSYDVKMKEKGDIPEGYSVSREKKERFSLILESASTNQTSMYLCASSSTGPGNQPQHFGDGTRLSIL.

The sample holds a few counts of this clonotype. The chain employs TRBV7-8 and TRBJ2-6; D is undetermined. Trimming left V 5 bases short and J 0 bases short, with 17 bases between. Germline V gene data show CDR1 as SGHVS and CDR2 as FQNEAQ. The length of the CDR3 is 18 residues. CDR3 DNA: TGTGCCAGCAGCCCACGTTCTTTTCACCGCTCTGGGGCCAACGTCCTGACTTTC. Translation: CASSPRSFHRSGANVLTF.

This clonotype was observed a handful of times. The gene calls are TRBV20-1 and TRBJ1-2; 7 bases match TRBD1. The CDR3 runs to 15 residues. The V gene's germline CDR1 is DFQATT and CDR2 SNEGSKA (reference sequence). V lost 0 bases and J lost 4; bases outside the gene matches: 8. The CDR3 reads CSARDQGGPGYGYTF. For the CDR3, the DNA is TGCAGTGCTAGAGATCAGGGGGGGCCAGGCTATGGCTACACCTTC.

The V call is TRBV7-2, the J call TRBJ2-7; perhaps TRBD1 as D (6 bases). Between the trimmed V and J ends, which lost 4 bases and 0 bases, there was a span of 10 bases. CDR1 and CDR2 (germline): SGHTA, FQGNSA. The CDR3 sequence is 14 residues long. As DNA, the CDR3 is TGTGCCAGCAGCTCAAGACAGGCCTCCTACGAGCAGTACTTC. It codes for CASSSRQASYEQYF.

V and J are TRBV9 and TRBJ2-5; 8 bases are shared with TRBD1. The CDR3 loop spans 15 amino acids. The V gene's germline CDR1 is SGDLS and CDR2 YYNGEE. V lost 0 bases to trimming and J lost 3 bases; unmatched junction nucleotides: 4. The CDR3 sequence: CASSVATGGKETQYF. Written as DNA, the CDR3 is TGTGCCAGCAGCGTAGCTACAGGGGGGAAAGAGACCCAGTACTTC.

V is TRBV25-1 and J is TRBJ2-5; D ambiguous. Germline values: CDR1 MGHDK, CDR2 SYGVNS. The CDR3 sequence is 15 residues long. Trimming stripped 3 bases from V and 1 base from J, with 12 bases between. CDR3 DNA sequence: TGTGCCAGCAGTGACGGCGCGGCAGCCCAAGAGACCCAGTACTTC. As protein: CASSDGAAAQETQYF. The full variable domain, rest sourced from reference TRBV25-1 and TRBJ2-5, is EADIYQTPRYLVIGTGKKITLECSQTMGHDKMYWYQQDPGMELHLIHYSYGVNSTEKGDLSSESTVSRIRTEHFPLTLESARPSHTSQYLCASSDGAAAQETQYFGPGTRLLVL.

V usage is TRBV6-5 and J usage is TRBJ2-3, with TRBD1 matching over 11 bases. The J segment lost 3 bases and the V segment lost 5 bases, leaving 7 bases of the junction unmatched. The germline CDR1 and CDR2 sequences are MNHEY and SVGAGI. This CDR3 has 16 residues. CDR3 in amino acids: CASSRRTGGATDTQYF. The DNA for the CDR3 is TGTGCCAGCAGTCGACGGACAGGGGGCGCGACAGATACGCAGTATTTT.

The genes are TRBV12-3 or TRBV12-4 and TRBJ1-5; 9 nucleotides align to TRBD1. V lost 1 base to trimming and J lost 12 bases; unmatched junction nucleotides: 7. The CDR3 has 14 residues. This chain's CDR3 is CASSLGDRVWGQHF. The CDR3, as DNA: TGTGCCAGCAGTTTAGGGGACAGGGTGTGGGGCCAGCATTTT.

In DNA form, the CDR3 reads TGTGCCAGCAGTTTATCCCTCAACGGGGCGAACTCTGGAAACACCATATATTTT. Protein: CASSLSLNGANSGNTIYF. The genes are TRBV27 and TRBJ1-3; the D gene is possibly TRBD1 (5 bases). The CDR3 totals 18 residues. CDR1 MNHEY and CDR2 SMNVEV come from the germline V gene (reference sequence). V shed 0 bases and J shed 0 bases, with 15 bases lying between them.

The CDR3 DNA reads as TGTGCCAGCAGCTTAGTTCGGGTAACCTACAATGAGCAGTTCTTC. It specifies CASSLVRVTYNEQFF. The genes are TRBV11-2 and TRBJ2-1; D gene ambiguous. The V gene's germline CDR1 is SGHAT and CDR2 FQNNGV. CDR3 length equals 15 residues. Trimming cost V 1 base and J 2 bases, with 9 bases left between them.

The CDR3 nucleotides read TGTGCCAGCAACCTCTTGGACAGCACCGGGGAGCTGTTTTTT. Protein sequence: CASNLLDSTGELFF. The chain links TRBV5-4 to TRBJ2-2; the D gene is possibly TRBD1 (6 bases). In germline, CDR1 is SGHNT, CDR2 YYREEE (reference sequence). The CDR3 is 14 amino acids. Trimming took off 6 bases at V and 4 bases at J, with 13 bases between the two ends.

This clonotype came up a few times. V usage is TRBV3-1 and J usage is TRBJ2-7, with D possibly being TRBD1 (6 bases). Matching the DNA end better, TRBJ2-5 makes the J call doubtful. CDR3 length: 15 amino acids. CDR1 LGHDT and CDR2 YNNKEL come from the germline V gene (reference sequence). Here the CDR3 reads CASSQGPQGLETQYF. The CDR3 region has the DNA TGTGCCAGCAGCCAAGGCCCACAGGGTTTGGAGACCCAGTACTTC.

The chain combines TRBV7-3 with TRBJ2-5; the match to TRBD2 covers 14 bases. There are 16 residues in the CDR3. CDR1 is SGHTA and CDR2 is FQGTGA in the germline V gene. V was pared by 5 bases and J by 5 bases, with 7 bases of the junction left unmatched. The CDR3 DNA is TGTGCCAGCAGCCCCGGACTAGCGGGAGGTTATGAGACCCAGTACTTC. This codes for CASSPGLAGGYETQYF.